The entry that follows covers one T cell receptor (beta chain) sequence. The data originate from a study of preoperative IRX-2 immunotherapy in early breast cancer. Generated by immunoSEQ multiplex PCR, the TCRdb table keeps only in-frame clones and is missing some. In the table there are about 38,000 clones, roughly four fifths of which are singletons. Treatment denoted: preoperative locoregional IRX-2 cytokine immunotherapy. Trimming shortened V by 0 bases and J by 1 base, and 0 bases separated the two germline ends. CDR1 MNHGY and CDR2 SAAAGT come from the germline V gene. The CDR3 is 13 amino acids.

V is TRBV6-8 and J is TRBJ2-2; D remains ambiguous. Here the sequenced sample was lymph node tissue, taken after IRX-2 immunotherapy. The receptor was isolated from a human donor with breast cancer. CDR3 DNA sequence: TGTGCCAGCAGTTACTCGAACACCGGGGAGCTGTTTTTT. It is translated as CASSYSNTGELFF.